The entry that follows covers one TCR beta chain sequence. This clonotype was observed many times. The clone's antigen remains unknown. Qualities for individual bases were not recorded, and no much larger clone is one base off. A patient counted as having stable Graves' hyperthyroidism if no progression to ophthalmopathy occurred over 18 months of follow-up. Hyperthyroidism patients were newly diagnosed, with disease duration under 2 months, and aged 18 to 65 years. The study excluded patients with uncontrolled infections, other autoimmune diseases, pregnancy or lactation. Diagnoses were established on the basis of clinical symptoms, serum thyroxine and TRAb, thyroid ultrasound, and orbital computed tomography. PBMCs were separated from under 11 ml of fresh peripheral blood using Ficoll-Paque density gradient centrifugation. Trizol reagent was used to extract total RNA, and RNA quality was then checked on an Agilent 2100 Bioanalyzer.

Germline trimming: 6 bases from V, 5 bases from J; junction bases outside gene matches: 7. There are 13 amino acids in the CDR3, from cysteine to phenylalanine inclusive. Here the CDR3 DNA is all that survives: 39 bases in frame from base 1. CDR1 MNHNS and CDR2 SASEGT are derived from the germline V gene. This entry comes from a study of T cells in Graves' hyperthyroidism and ophthalmopathy (dated by TCRdb to the late 2010s). Some background on the complete study: Peripheral blood was collected at initial diagnosis, before any treatment. TCR Vbeta CDR3 sequencing of approximately 140 peripheral blood samples (over 40 ophthalmopathy, under 80 hyperthyroidism and approximately 17 progressor patients) is reported in the paper. Once sampling was done, hyperthyroidism patients were given methimazole at a starting dose of 30 mg daily, whereas ophthalmopathy patients were given high-dose intravenous methylprednisolone. Prospective prediction of ophthalmopathy was tested in an independent validation cohort of 18 to 20 hyperthyroidism patients and 15 to 17 patients who later progressed to ophthalmopathy. To identify TCR V-J signatures that set the groups apart, the researchers used a discovery cohort of about a hundred patients, made up of roughly 40 with Graves' ophthalmopathy and some 55 with stable Graves' hyperthyroidism. In addition, the study compared T-cell repertoires in thyroid tissue and in blood from over 5 Graves' hyperthyroidism patients. The roughly 91 discovery patients were randomly divided into training and test sets at a 7:3 ratio.

Amplification of TCR beta CDR3 regions was carried out from RNA transcripts. For the first round of RT-PCR on the TCR CDR3, the HTBI primer set was used together with the Qiagen OneStep RT-PCR kit. The libraries were constructed in a second round of multiplex PCR and then size-selected and purified. The libraries were sequenced on an Illumina HiSeq2000 using paired-end 100 bp reads. In the paper's pipeline: SOAPnuke was used to process the raw data, with reads discarded if the reads contained adapters or uncalled bases, had a mean Phred below 15, or lacked an exact constant-primer or identifier match. COPE v1.2.5 was used to merge high-quality paired reads, and clonotypes were defined as unique nucleotide sequences. Clonotypes were aligned to IMGT TRBV, TRBD and TRBJ reference segments using MiTCR v1.1. Analysis was restricted to V-J combinations with a frequency above 0.0001, which covered roughly 99% of repertoires. The TCS score was defined as the ratio of F50 (clonal expansion) to E x V (chaos), calculated using BLOSUM62-based TCRdist between CDR3 peptides within each V-J. Welch's t-statistics and random forest reduced fewer than 600 V-J features to 10 to 15, which were used in a naive Bayes classifier (R e1071). TCRdb reanalyzed the raw reads on its own, using fastp at Q25 for trimming and MiXCR for clone calling, and kept in-frame beta chains. Merged by CDR3 protein, the rows form single entries marked with the most common genes and DNA. TCRdb's processing, not the study's, gives the V and J calls here. This sample holds around 500,000 distinct CDR3 sequences; 11% to 15% were observed only once. Approximately 15% of the sample is taken by the ten largest.

Overall results and qualifications from the work: During validation, the model predicted progression to ophthalmopathy a median of around 6 months ahead of onset, with around 71% sensitivity and 72% to 80% specificity. No statistical method was used to set the sample size in advance, and investigators knew the group allocation. A 13 V-J signature model separated ophthalmopathy from stable hyperthyroidism, with about 90% sensitivity and 81.08% specificity in cross-validation and 80%/75% in testing. Most expanded thyroid clonotypes (frequency above 0.001) were also found in blood, which suggests that blood repertoires may mirror thyroid immune responses.

The receptor was isolated from a woman in her forties with Graves' hyperthyroidism. The sample consisted of blood. The sequence is built from TRBV6-1 and TRBJ2-7, and 7 junction bases match TRBD1. The DNA sequence is TGTGCCAGCAGGGAACAGGGGTCCCACGAGCAGTACTTC. Translated, it gives CASREQGSHEQYF.